This T cell receptor beta chain was recovered during a study of T cells after somatic rescue of genetic block. Germline lookup yields CDR1 SGHNT and CDR2 YYREEE (reference sequence). This CDR3 is 15 amino acids long. Trimming left V 4 bases short and J 3 bases short, with 16 bases between. The table came from immunoSEQ multiplex PCR; TCRdb's copy has only in-frame clones and leaves some out. The repertoire holds several thousand clones, with approximately 80% as singletons. Specimen: peripheral blood mononuclear cells (PBMCs). This chain uses TRBV5-4 with TRBJ1-2; tentatively, D is TRBD1 (6 bases). The sequence was obtained from a boy younger than 18. The CDR3 sequence is CASSVDRGQYYGYTF. The CDR3 DNA follows: TGTGCCAGCAGCGTGGACCGCGGACAGTACTATGGCTACACCTTC.